This T cell receptor (beta chain) was retrieved from a study of regulatory T cells in long-lasting Graves disease. Study as a whole: Over 5 years of antithyroid drugs plus positive TSH receptor antibodies defined persistent Graves' disease.

Arm-PCR with iRepertoire HTBI primers amplified the CDR3 regions for these TCR beta libraries. TCRdb ran MiXCR on the multiplex PCR reads and lists one entry per CDR3 protein. The sample consists of hundreds of thousands of distinct CDR3 sequences, 20% to 25% of them appearing once. Described time point: persistent/refractory GD, antithyroid drugs over 5 years with positive TRAb. RNA from PBMCs was the source of the TCR library. This clonotype was detected many times. Its antigen is not known. The CDR3 has 13 amino acids. Germline CDR1 reads SQVTM; CDR2 reads ANQGSEA. Trimming pared 7 bases from V and 0 bases from J, leaving 12 bases between. Findings and caveats of the study: Tissue studied was limited to peripheral blood, excluding thyroid tissue. Persistent disease was characterized by preferential usage of TRBV28, TRBJ1-2 and TRBJ2-5.

The sequenced sample was peripheral blood mononuclear cells (PBMCs), obtained when the disease was refractory, from a patient treated with antithyroid drugs. The V call is TRBV29-1, the J call TRBJ1-1; D remains ambiguous. The TCR originated in a female donor with Graves disease. The CDR3 here is CSAIPFMNTEAFF. The DNA of the CDR3 is TGCAGCGCGATCCCTTTTATGAACACTGAAGCTTTCTTT.